Shown below are 26 T cell receptor beta chains from a single sample sequenced in a study of T cell responses to AZD1222 COVID-19 vaccine. Sequencing used immunoSEQ multiplex PCR; TCRdb keeps in-frame clones, though not all of them. This sample yields 150,000 to 200,000 clones, of which 94% are seen a single time; about 0.64% belongs to the top ten. Material: peripheral blood, obtained on day 0 of AZD1222 vaccination. Receptors were obtained from an adult in good health.

CDR3 sequence reads: CASSQRQGWGNTEAFF. DNA for the CDR3: TGTGCCAGCAGCCAACGACAGGGTTGGGGGAACACTGAAGCTTTCTTT. The gene calls are TRBV14 and TRBJ1-1; 7 positions match TRBD1. CDR3 length equals 16 residues. J lost 1 base, V lost 2 bases, and 7 bases had no gene match. CDR1 and CDR2 from the germline V gene are SGHDN and FVKESK.

This sequence joins TRBV9 and TRBJ1-5; TRBD1 is a possible D gene (5 bases). V was pared by 2 bases and J by 2 bases, with 8 bases between. The CDR3 loop spans 14 amino acids. Per germline, CDR1 SGDLS and CDR2 YYNGEE. The CDR3 is CASSVGGGNQPQHF. The DNA of the CDR3 is TGTGCCAGCAGCGTTGGGGGGGGCAATCAGCCCCAGCATTTT.

The chain links TRBV2 to TRBJ1-6; the D gene is possibly TRBD1 (6 bases). This CDR3 comprises 17 residues. V lost 9 bases to trimming and J lost 7 bases, with 25 bases between them. Germline CDR1 SNHLY, CDR2 FYNNEI. CDR3 region: CASTNPPGGPLNSPLHF. The CDR3 DNA reads as TGTGCCAGTACCAATCCACCTGGGGGGCCGCTAAATTCACCCCTCCACTTT.

The CDR3 DNA is TGTGCCAGCAGTGAATATGGGGGGCGAGGAGATACGCAGTATTTT. It translates to CASSEYGGRGDTQYF. This chain links TRBV25-1 with TRBJ2-3; D may correspond to TRBD1 or TRBD2 (6 bases each). Germline CDR1 MGHDK, CDR2 SYGVNS. V dropped 0 bases and J dropped 5 bases, with 12 bases sitting between them. This CDR3 contains 15 residues.

V usage is TRBV6-1 and J usage is TRBJ1-2; D ambiguous. V was clipped by 1 base and J by 4 bases, with 7 bases between them. The CDR3 has 13 amino acids. Germline assignment: CDR1 MNHNS and CDR2 SASEGT. Here the CDR3 reads CASSEVGSYGYTF. The CDR3 region has the DNA TGTGCCAGCAGTGAAGTCGGCAGCTATGGCTACACCTTC.

The rearrangement links TRBV7-9 to TRBJ1-1; D is undetermined. Trimming removed 3 bases at V and 1 base at J, with 12 bases between. The germline gives CDR1 SEHNR, CDR2 FQNEAQ (reference sequence). This CDR3 is 15 amino acids long. The DNA for the CDR3 is TGTGCCAGCAGCTTGGTCATCTTAGGGAACACTGAAGCTTTCTTT. Amino acids: CASSLVILGNTEAFF.

The chain links TRBV11-2 to TRBJ2-1; perhaps TRBD2 as D (5 bases). The length of the CDR3 is 16 residues. Germline CDR1 SGHAT, CDR2 FQNNGV. The ends were cut back, 2 bases at V and 7 bases at J, with 18 bases in the middle. CDR3 sequence reads: CASSLTAVPVKNEQFF. CDR3 nucleotides: TGTGCCAGCAGCTTAACAGCGGTCCCTGTAAAGAATGAGCAGTTCTTC.

The gene calls are TRBV5-5 and TRBJ2-2, with D possibly TRBD1 on 6 matching bases. The V gene's germline CDR1 is SGHKS and CDR2 YYEKEE (reference sequence). This CDR3 contains 18 residues. The germline V and J ends were trimmed by 3 bases and 0 bases, with 18 bases remaining between them. CDR3 sequence reads: CASSSIPGTHANTGELFF. The CDR3 DNA sequence: TGTGCCAGCAGCTCCATACCCGGGACACACGCGAACACCGGGGAGCTGTTTTTT.

This rearrangement joins TRBV11-2 to TRBJ2-2, with D unclear. The CDR3 is 12 residues long. The V and J ends lost 2 bases and 5 bases respectively, with 3 bases between them. CDR1 is SGHAT and CDR2 is FQNNGV in the germline V gene. CDR3 loop: CASSLFTGELFF. The CDR3 region has the DNA TGTGCCAGCAGCTTATTTACCGGGGAGCTGTTTTTT.

In this sample, this clone turned up a few times. The chain combines TRBV3-1 (or the pseudogene TRBV3-2) with TRBJ2-5; the D is unclear. Trimming shortened V by 4 bases and J by 4 bases, and 16 bases separated the two germline ends. CDR3 length: 15 residues. Germline assignment: CDR1 LGHDT and CDR2 YNNKEL (reference sequence). CDR3 in amino acids: CASSPGLTVSETQYF. CDR3 DNA: TGTGCCAGCAGCCCGGGCTTGACGGTCTCAGAGACCCAGTACTTC.

This clone was observed a single time. This chain connects TRBV27 to TRBJ1-6; TRBD1 might be the D (5 bases). Germline V gene sequence: CDR1 MNHEY, CDR2 SMNVEV (reference sequence). V lost 3 bases and J 7 bases, leaving 16 bases between the germline ends. The CDR3 contains 16 residues. CDR3 nucleotide sequence: TGTGCCAGCAGTTTGGCCCGGGGGGGAGGAAATTCACCCCTCCACTTT. Amino acids: CASSLARGGGNSPLHF.

J is TRBJ1-6 and V is TRBV2; D is possibly TRBD1 (5 bases). V was cut by 0 bases and J by 9 bases, with 15 bases left in between. CDR1 and CDR2 (germline): SNHLY, FYNNEI. The CDR3 contains 16 residues. This CDR3 reads CASSEARGWDGSPLHF. CDR3 nucleotides: TGTGCCAGCAGTGAAGCCCGGGGCTGGGATGGTTCACCCCTCCACTTT.

The chain carries TRBV11-2 and TRBJ1-1, with TRBD1 matching 8 bases. Losses at the gene ends were 6 bases for V and 4 bases for J; bases not matched to a gene: 1. The germline CDR1 and CDR2 sequences are SGHAT and FQNNGV. The CDR3 contains 12 residues. CDR3 coding DNA: TGTGCCAGCAGAGGGACAGGCACTGAAGCTTTCTTT. Its protein product is CASRGTGTEAFF.

This chain uses TRBV5-1 with TRBJ2-1, with a possible D match to TRBD2 (5 bases). Germline V gene data show CDR1 as SGHRS and CDR2 as YFSETQ. This CDR3 region has 14 residues. V dropped 3 bases and J dropped 7 bases, with 14 bases sitting between them. CDR3 in amino acids: CASSSYPTGNEQFF. CDR3 bases: TGCGCCAGCAGCTCGTACCCTACGGGGAATGAGCAGTTCTTC.

The J gene is TRBJ1-6, the V gene TRBV6-2 or TRBV6-3, with 8 bases matching TRBD1. CDR1 is MNHEY and CDR2 is SVGEGT in the germline V gene. The CDR3 has 18 amino acids. J gave up 0 bases and V 6 bases, and 10 bases lay outside the gene matches. The CDR3 nucleotides read TGTGCCAGCAGCCTCGACAGGGGACAGAGCTCCTATAATTCACCCCTCCACTTT. As protein: CASSLDRGQSSYNSPLHF.

This sequence joins TRBV4-1 and TRBJ2-1, with a weak D call TRBD1 (5 bases). Looked up from germline, CDR1 is MGHRA and CDR2 is YSYEKL. The CDR3 loop spans 19 amino acids. Trimming shortened V by 0 bases and J by 6 bases, and 24 bases separated the two germline ends. The CDR3 reads CASSQDLLPLVKQGNEQFF. The CDR3 DNA reads as TGCGCCAGCAGCCAAGATCTCCTCCCTTTAGTAAAGCAGGGCAATGAGCAGTTCTTC.

J is TRBJ2-1 and V is TRBV5-1, with D possibly called TRBD1 or TRBD2 (9 bases each). The CDR3 length is 19 residues. CDR1 is SGHRS, CDR2 YFSETQ, per germline. V was trimmed by 4 bases and J by 6 bases, leaving 29 bases between them. In DNA, the CDR3 is TGCGCCAGCAGCCCCTGGGACAGGGCCCTTAGCGGGAGTGGCAATGAGCAGTTCTTC. It specifies CASSPWDRALSGSGNEQFF.

This clone has a single count. The V and J genes are TRBV29-1 and TRBJ1-1; D not certain. Germline values: CDR1 SQVTM, CDR2 ANQGSEA. The CDR3 spans 10 residues. V was clipped by 0 bases and J by 7 bases, with 3 bases between them. CDR3 DNA: TGCAGCGTTGAAGAAGTTGAAGCTTTCTTT. Amino acids: CSVEEVEAFF.

This clone has a handful of counts. This chain uses TRBV19 with TRBJ2-6; unclear D gene. Germline V gives CDR1 LNHDA, CDR2 SQIVND (reference sequence). The CDR3 has 15 residues. Deletions cut 1 base from V and 4 bases from J, with 8 bases between. CDR3 in DNA: TGTGCCAGTAGTATAGGGTTCGTAGGGGCCAACGTCCTGACTTTC. This codes for CASSIGFVGANVLTF. Together with reference TRBV19 and TRBJ2-6, the CDR3 gives the full variable domain: DGGITQSPKYLFRKEGQNVTLSCEQNLNHDAMYWYRQDPGQGLRLIYYSQIVNDFQKGDIAEGYSVSREKKESFPLTVTSAQKNPTAFYLCASSIGFVGANVLTFGAGSRLTVL.

The CDR3 nucleotides are TGTGCCAGCTTAACCCTGCTCGGCACTGAAGCTTTCTTT. It specifies CASLTLLGTEAFF. The rearrangement uses TRBV6-6 and TRBJ1-1, with unresolved D. The germline CDR1 and CDR2 sequences are MNHNY and SVGAGI (reference sequence). The V and J ends lost 8 bases and 4 bases respectively, with 14 bases between them. The CDR3 is 13 amino acids.

The J gene is TRBJ2-5, the V gene TRBV11-3, with 8 bases identical to TRBD2. CDR3 length equals 14 residues. V lost 3 bases, J lost 3 bases, and 3 bases stayed unmatched. Germline V gene lookup returns CDR1 SGHNT and CDR2 YENEEA. This CDR3 is CASSLGSGEETQYF. CDR3 sequence (DNA): TGTGCCAGCAGCTTGGGTAGCGGGGAAGAGACCCAGTACTTC.

The chain employs TRBV3-1 (or the pseudogene TRBV3-2) and TRBJ1-2; no firm D call. Trimming stripped 0 bases from V and 5 bases from J, with 10 bases between. This CDR3 spans 14 amino acids. CDR1 is LGHDT and CDR2 is YNNKEL in the germline V gene (reference sequence). CDR3 protein: CASSQDLERYGYTF. The CDR3 nucleotides are TGTGCCAGCAGCCAAGATCTTGAACGTTATGGCTACACCTTC.

The chain carries TRBV11-2 and TRBJ1-2; a weak D match, TRBD1 (5 bases). Germline CDR1 and CDR2: SGHAT and FQNNGV. CDR3 length: 15 amino acids. Trimming took 5 bases from V and 2 from J, leaving 15 bases between them. The CDR3 reads CASSIGTDTNYGYTF. CDR3 sequence (DNA): TGTGCCAGCAGCATAGGGACGGATACCAACTATGGCTACACCTTC.

V gene TRBV29-1 combines with J gene TRBJ2-1; D is undetermined. Looked up from germline, CDR1 is SQVTM and CDR2 is ANQGSEA. CDR3 length equals 15 residues. V shed 7 bases and J shed 0 bases, with 16 bases lying between them. The CDR3 DNA reads TGCAGCGGTACCCCACTTGTTAGCTCCTACAATGAGCAGTTCTTC. Protein product: CSGTPLVSSYNEQFF.

The V and J genes are TRBV6-1 and TRBJ2-5; D gene uncertain. Deletions cut 5 bases from V and 5 bases from J, with 12 bases between. The length of the CDR3 is 13 residues. The germline CDR1 and CDR2 sequences are MNHNS and SASEGT. The CDR3 DNA reads as TGTGCCAGCAGTTTAGGGCGGTTCGAGACCCAGTACTTC. Translation: CASSLGRFETQYF.

The chain joins TRBV18 to TRBJ2-7; 7 bases align to TRBD1. Losses at the gene ends were 3 bases for V and 6 bases for J; bases not matched to a gene: 8. Germline lookup yields CDR1 KGHSH and CDR2 LQKENI. This CDR3 has 14 amino acids. The CDR3 sequence is CASSPLGTAGEQYF. CDR3 in DNA: TGTGCCAGCTCACCGCTCGGGACAGCCGGCGAGCAGTACTTC.